The clone carrying this T cell receptor beta chain was seen a few times. Via MiXCR, TCRdb re-called the 5' RACE reads, giving one row per CDR3 protein. The repertoire holds some 120,000 distinct CDR3 sequences, with about a sixth as singletons. This entry belongs to a study of T-cell memory formation after mild COVID-19. The origin of this receptor is a man between 18 and 29 years old who had mild COVID-19 (a few samples of this study predate the infection). Cell type and time point are not known. Sequencing input: PBMCs or a T cell subset sorted from them (not recorded which).

The CDR3 region has the DNA TGTGCCACCAGCAGACCGGACTCACTCACCCTCCACTTT. Protein: CATSRPDSLTLHF. This chain connects TRBV15 to TRBJ1-6; D not resolved. The CDR3 runs 13 residues. Germline lookup yields CDR1 LNHNV and CDR2 YYDKDF (reference sequence). With 2 bases removed from V and 14 bases from J, the gap between germline ends came to 13 bases.